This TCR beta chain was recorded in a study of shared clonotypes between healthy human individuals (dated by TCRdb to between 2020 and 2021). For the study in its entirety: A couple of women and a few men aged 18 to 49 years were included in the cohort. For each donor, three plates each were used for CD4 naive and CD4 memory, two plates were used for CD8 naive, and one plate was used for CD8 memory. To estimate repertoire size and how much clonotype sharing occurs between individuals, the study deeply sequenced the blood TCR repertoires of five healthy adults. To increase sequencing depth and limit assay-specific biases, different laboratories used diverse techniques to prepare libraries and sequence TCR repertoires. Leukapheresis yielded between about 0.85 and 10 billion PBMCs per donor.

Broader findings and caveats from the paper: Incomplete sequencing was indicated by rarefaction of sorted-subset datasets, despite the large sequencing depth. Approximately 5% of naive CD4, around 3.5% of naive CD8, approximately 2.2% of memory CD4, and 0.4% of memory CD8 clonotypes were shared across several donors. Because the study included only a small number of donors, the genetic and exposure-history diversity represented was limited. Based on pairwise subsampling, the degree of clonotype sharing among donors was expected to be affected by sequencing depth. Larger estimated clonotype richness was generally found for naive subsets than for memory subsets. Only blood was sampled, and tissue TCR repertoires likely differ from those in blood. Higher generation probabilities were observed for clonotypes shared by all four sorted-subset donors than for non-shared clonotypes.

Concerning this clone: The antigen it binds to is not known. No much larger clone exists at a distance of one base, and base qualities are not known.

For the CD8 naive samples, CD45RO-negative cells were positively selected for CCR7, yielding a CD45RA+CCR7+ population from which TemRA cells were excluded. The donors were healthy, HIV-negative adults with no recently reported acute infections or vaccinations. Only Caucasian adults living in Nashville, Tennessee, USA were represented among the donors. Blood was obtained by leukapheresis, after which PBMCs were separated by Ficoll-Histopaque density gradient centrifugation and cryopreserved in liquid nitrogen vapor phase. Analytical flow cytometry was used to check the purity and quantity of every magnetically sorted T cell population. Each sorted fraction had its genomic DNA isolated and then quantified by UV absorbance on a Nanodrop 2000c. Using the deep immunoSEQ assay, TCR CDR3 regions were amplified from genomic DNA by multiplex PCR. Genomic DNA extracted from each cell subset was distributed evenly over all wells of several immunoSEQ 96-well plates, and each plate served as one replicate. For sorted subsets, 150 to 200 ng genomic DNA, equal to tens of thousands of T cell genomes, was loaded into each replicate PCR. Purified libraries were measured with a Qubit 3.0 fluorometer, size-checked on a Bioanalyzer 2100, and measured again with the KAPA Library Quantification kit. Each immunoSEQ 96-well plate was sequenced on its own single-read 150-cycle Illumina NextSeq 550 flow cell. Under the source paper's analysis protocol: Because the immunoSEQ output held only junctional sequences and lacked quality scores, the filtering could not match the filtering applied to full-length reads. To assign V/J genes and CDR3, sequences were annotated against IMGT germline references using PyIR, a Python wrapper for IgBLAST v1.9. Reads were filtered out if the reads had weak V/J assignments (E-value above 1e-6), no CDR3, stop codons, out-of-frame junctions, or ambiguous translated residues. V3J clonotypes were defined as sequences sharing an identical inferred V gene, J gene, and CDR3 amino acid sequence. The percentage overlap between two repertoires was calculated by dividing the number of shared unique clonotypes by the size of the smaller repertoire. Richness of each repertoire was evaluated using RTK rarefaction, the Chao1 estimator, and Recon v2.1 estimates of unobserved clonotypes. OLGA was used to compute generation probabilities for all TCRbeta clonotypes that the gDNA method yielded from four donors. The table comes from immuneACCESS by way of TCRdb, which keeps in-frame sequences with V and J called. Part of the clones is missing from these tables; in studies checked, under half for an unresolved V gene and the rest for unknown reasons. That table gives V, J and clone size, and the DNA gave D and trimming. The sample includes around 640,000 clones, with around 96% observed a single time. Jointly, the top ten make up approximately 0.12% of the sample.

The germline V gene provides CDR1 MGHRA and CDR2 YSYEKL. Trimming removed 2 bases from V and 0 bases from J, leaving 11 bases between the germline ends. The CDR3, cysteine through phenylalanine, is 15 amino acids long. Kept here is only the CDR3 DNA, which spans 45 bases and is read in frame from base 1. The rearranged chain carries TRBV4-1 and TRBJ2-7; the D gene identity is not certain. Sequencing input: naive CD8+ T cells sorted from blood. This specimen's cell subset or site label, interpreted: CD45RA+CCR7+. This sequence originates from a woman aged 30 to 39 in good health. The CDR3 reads CASSQSSRSSYEQYF. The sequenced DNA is TGCGCCAGCAGCCAAAGTAGCAGAAGCTCCTACGAGCAGTACTTC.